This T cell receptor beta chain was retrieved from a study of blood T cell repertoires in COVID-19. In the study overall: There were acute and convalescent COVID-19 samples, and they came from the United States, Italy and Spain.

Generated by immunoSEQ multiplex PCR, the TCRdb table keeps only in-frame clones and is missing some. The repertoire consists of about 250,000 clones, with 84% occurring once and the leading ten covering more than 1.5%. The CDR3 sequence is 13 residues long. Per germline, CDR1 KGHSY and CDR2 FQNENV. The V end lost 0 bases, the J end lost 7 bases, and 9 bases lay between the germline ends. The source material was peripheral blood. V gene TRBV16 combines with J gene TRBJ1-2, with D perhaps TRBD1 (5 bases). The source of this sequence is a middle-aged woman who had recovered from COVID-19. The CDR3 coding sequence is TGTGCCAGCAGCCAATCCGCAGGGTCTGGCTACACCTTC. Translated, it gives CASSQSAGSGYTF.